The sequence of this T cell receptor beta chain was determined in a study of T cell repertoires in cytomegalovirus infection. Study as a whole: Selection of CMV epitopes for the study included recently identified HLA-C-restricted and well-studied HLA-B-restricted ones. It was the public TCR beta signatures that indicated both CMV infection and matching HLA type. Study-wide results and caveats: Carriage of CMV together with the relevant HLA was identifiable through cumulative public TCR beta family frequency. The ex vivo response was dominated by HLA-C-restricted CMV-specific TCR beta clonotypes.

TCRdb reprocessed the reads with MiXCR, giving one entry per CDR3 protein. The table shows roughly 990,000 distinct CDR3 sequences, with roughly 31% occurring only once. This clonotype came up a few times. Antigen: not known. V lost 3 bases and J 5 bases, leaving 13 bases between the germline ends. In germline, CDR1 is MGHRA, CDR2 YSYEKL. This CDR3 has 14 residues. The chain uses TRBV4-1 and TRBJ1-1, with D perhaps matching TRBD1 (5 bases). The clonotype was recovered from a human donor in good health (CMV status not recorded). Some clones in this sample may be carry-over from other donors' samples. Sequencing used cultured CD8+ T cells from PBMCs, obtained from culture after CMV antigen stimulation. CDR3 sequence (DNA): TGCGCCAGCAGCCAGGGGTCGGGGGGAACTGAAGCTTTCTTT. Translation: CASSQGSGGTEAFF.